This TCR beta chain was profiled in a study of CD8 T cells in ankylosing spondylitis. The CDR3 loop spans 15 amino acids. Per germline, CDR1 LGHDT and CDR2 YNNKEL (reference sequence). The junction had 6 bases not matched to a gene; V was cut back by 4 bases and J by 9 bases. TCRdb re-called the 5' RACE reads with MiXCR, one entry per CDR3 protein. The sample has approximately 200,000 distinct CDR3 sequences; roughly 13% are singletons. What was sequenced was blood, either unsorted or a sorted T cell fraction (not recorded which). The TCR comes from a male donor with ankylosing spondylitis or in good health (not recorded which). The chain couples TRBV3-1 to TRBJ2-2, with 12 bases aligning to TRBD2. The CDR3 protein is CASSRGLAGRRELFF. As DNA, the CDR3 is TGTGCCAGCAGCCGGGGACTAGCGGGCCGCCGGGAGCTGTTTTTT.